This T cell receptor (beta chain) is drawn from a study of blood T cell repertoires in COVID-19. Study background: Collection of acute and convalescent COVID-19 samples took place in the United States, Italy and Spain. From T cells, B-cell-depleted T cells, or PBMCs came the material, which was cDNA or gDNA.

Original analysis: Amplification with reference gene primers provided the estimates of nucleated cell counts. Profiling relied on immunoSEQ multiplex PCR, and the TCRdb table lists in-frame clones only, not all of them. That table furnishes V, J and clone size, whereas the DNA furnished D and trimming. Of a few hundred thousand clones listed, 80% to 90% are singletons. It was during active infection that Seattle patients were enrolled and then longitudinally followed. The receptor's source is a woman aged 65 to 85 with COVID-19, enrolled during active disease. The sequenced sample was peripheral blood.

The CDR3 spells CASSLGQEISTDTQYF. DNA of the CDR3: TGCGCCAGCAGCTTGGGACAGGAGATTAGCACAGATACGCAGTATTTT. The J gene is TRBJ2-3, the V gene TRBV5-1; D may be TRBD1 (6 bases). V lost 0 bases and J 0 bases, leaving 11 bases between the germline ends. The germline V gene has CDR1 SGHRS and CDR2 YFSETQ. The CDR3 runs to 16 residues. Full variable domain (remainder filled in from reference TRBV5-1 and TRBJ2-3): KAGVTQTPRYLIKTRGQQVTLSCSPISGHRSVSWYQQTPGQGLQFLFEYFSETQRNKGNFPGRFSGRQFSNSRSEMNVSTLELGDSALYLCASSLGQEISTDTQYFGPGTRLTVL.